Below, 15 T cell receptor beta chains from the same sample are listed, as sequenced in a study of neurological immune-mediated disorders. TCRdb re-analysed the 5' RACE reads in MiXCR, keeping a single row per CDR3 protein. The data hold 45,000 or so distinct CDR3 sequences, with roughly an eighth observed a single time. The specimen sequenced was PBMCs. The receptors stem from a female donor in good health.

In its sample, this clonotype was seen many times. V gene TRBV6-2 or TRBV6-3 combines with J gene TRBJ2-3, with D possibly being TRBD2 (6 bases). Per the germline V gene, CDR1 is MNHEY and CDR2 is SVGEGT. This CDR3 has 15 residues. Trimming took off 5 bases at V and 0 bases at J, with 12 bases between the two ends. The CDR3 sequence: CASSPVGGSTDTQYF. CDR3 nucleotides: TGTGCCAGCAGTCCGGTGGGGGGTAGCACAGATACGCAGTATTTT.

This clonotype was detected a few times. This may be a read error: a much more frequent sequence differs by one nucleotide. The J gene is TRBJ2-1, the V gene TRBV10-3, with D perhaps given as TRBD1 or TRBD2 (5 bases each). The CDR3 consists of 13 residues. The V gene's germline CDR1 is ENHRY and CDR2 SYGVKD. CDR3 nucleotide sequence: TGTGCCATCAGTGTTGGGACGGAGAATGATCAGTTCTTC. Its protein product is CAISVGTENDQFF.

This clonotype appeared many times. The chain is built from TRBV15 and TRBJ1-1; D is unresolved. Germline CDR1 LNHNV, CDR2 YYDKDF (reference sequence). V lost 0 bases and J 1 base, leaving 9 bases between the germline ends. This CDR3 is built from 15 residues. For the CDR3, the DNA is TGTGCCACCAGCAGAGATATAGAGCGGAACACTGAAGCTTTCTTT. Translated: CATSRDIERNTEAFF.

This clonotype has ten or more counts. J is TRBJ1-1 and V is TRBV5-1; TRBD1 aligns across 9 bases. Trimming at V came to 4 bases and at J to 5 bases, leaving 6 bases not matched to a gene. The CDR3 length is 14 residues. Germline V CDR1 and CDR2: SGHRS, YFSETQ. As DNA, the CDR3 is TGCGCCAGCAGCGTACAGGGGGCTGGGACTGAAGCTTTCTTT. This sequence encodes CASSVQGAGTEAFF.

This clonotype was observed at least ten times. The chain has TRBV18 and TRBJ2-2; no reliable D call. Germline CDR1 KGHSH, CDR2 LQKENI. The ends were cut back, 0 bases at V and 4 bases at J, with 0 bases in the middle. CDR3 length: 12 amino acids. This chain's CDR3 is CASSPPTGELFF. For the CDR3, the DNA is TGTGCCAGCTCACCACCCACCGGGGAGCTGTTTTTT.

This clonotype was seen many times. The rearrangement uses TRBV29-1 and TRBJ1-2; no firm D call. The CDR3 contains 11 residues. The germline gives CDR1 SQVTM, CDR2 ANQGSEA. Trimming cost V 6 bases and J 9 bases, with 14 bases left between them. The CDR3 is CSVFNAGSYTF. In DNA form, the CDR3 reads TGCAGCGTCTTTAACGCGGGGAGCTACACCTTC.

The sample holds many counts of this clonotype. The chain links TRBV4-2 to TRBJ2-1; perhaps TRBD2 as D (7 bases). Between the trimmed V and J ends, which lost 1 base and 0 bases, there was a span of 13 bases. Germline V lookup: CDR1 LGHNA, CDR2 YNFKEQ. The CDR3 covers 17 residues. The CDR3 loop is CASSQAGGQSSYNEQFF. The CDR3 DNA reads as TGTGCCAGCAGCCAAGCGGGGGGCCAAAGCTCCTACAATGAGCAGTTCTTC.

V usage is TRBV20-1 and J usage is TRBJ1-6; 7 bases are shared with TRBD1. V trimming: 6 bases; J trimming: 0 bases; junction bases outside the gene matches: 5. The CDR3 loop spans 15 amino acids. Germline loops: CDR1 DFQATT, CDR2 SNEGSKA (reference sequence). In DNA, the CDR3 is TGCAGTGCCTGGGACAGCAGCTCCTATAATTCACCCCTCCACTTT. This codes for CSAWDSSSYNSPLHF.

The chain joins TRBV12-3 or TRBV12-4 to TRBJ2-7, with 8 bases matching TRBD1. There are 14 residues in the CDR3. J was trimmed by 6 bases and V by 5 bases; bases with no gene match: 9. The CDR3, as DNA: TGTGCCAGCAGTCGAGGACAGGGAGGTTCCGAGCAGTACTTC. Protein: CASSRGQGGSEQYF.

This clonotype is judged medium-sized. The gene calls are TRBV6-2 or TRBV6-3 and TRBJ1-1; a possible D gene is TRBD1 (6 bases). Per germline, CDR1 MNHEY and CDR2 SVGEGT. This CDR3 is 15 amino acids long. V was shortened by 8 bases and J by 1 base, with 17 bases between the two germline ends. CDR3: CASLSWGHSNTEAFF. CDR3 bases: TGTGCCAGCTTATCGTGGGGACACTCGAACACTGAAGCTTTCTTT.

The V and J genes are TRBV5-6 and TRBJ1-5; D gene unclear. Germline-derived CDR1 and CDR2 are SGHDT and YYEEEE. This CDR3 is built from 15 residues. V lost 0 bases and J lost 3, with 10 bases in between. CDR3 sequence: CASSLGWVSNQPQHF. In DNA form, the CDR3 reads TGTGCCAGCAGCTTGGGATGGGTGTCCAATCAGCCCCAGCATTTT.

This clonotype was picked up many times. V and J are TRBV6-6 and TRBJ1-1; D unclear. Trimming stripped 0 bases from V and 0 bases from J, with 8 bases between. The length of the CDR3 is 15 residues. Looked up from germline, CDR1 is MNHNY and CDR2 is SVGAGI (reference sequence). The CDR3 nucleotides read TGTGCCAGCAGTTACTCGCCAGGAATGAACACTGAAGCTTTCTTT. Translating gives CASSYSPGMNTEAFF.

This clonotype came up many times. The chain combines TRBV5-1 with TRBJ1-1; a weak D match, TRBD1 (5 bases). Trimming took off 4 bases at V and 8 bases at J, with 12 bases between the two ends. This CDR3 is 12 amino acids long. Per germline, CDR1 SGHRS and CDR2 YFSETQ. DNA for the CDR3: TGCGCCAGCAGCATCGGGGACCTAGAAGCTTTCTTT. Residues: CASSIGDLEAFF. Complete variable domain (other parts from reference TRBV5-1 and TRBJ1-1): KAGVTQTPRYLIKTRGQQVTLSCSPISGHRSVSWYQQTPGQGLQFLFEYFSETQRNKGNFPGRFSGRQFSNSRSEMNVSTLELGDSALYLCASSIGDLEAFFGQGTRLTVV.

This clonotype came up many times. This rearrangement joins TRBV4-1 to TRBJ2-3, with D unresolved. The CDR3 covers 15 residues. V shed 0 bases and J shed 6 bases, with 13 bases lying between them. CDR1 is MGHRA and CDR2 is YSYEKL in the germline V gene. The CDR3 reads CASSQEEGVGDTQYF. The CDR3 coding sequence is TGCGCCAGCAGCCAAGAGGAAGGAGTTGGGGATACGCAGTATTTT.

This clonotype was picked up many times. This chain connects TRBV30 to TRBJ1-1, with a weak D call TRBD1 (5 bases). Deletions cut 5 bases from V and 5 bases from J, with 15 bases between. The CDR3 has 13 amino acids. Germline CDR1 is GTSNPN and CDR2 is SVGIG (reference sequence). DNA for the CDR3: TGTGCCTGGGGCCGGATCGAGGGGACTGAAGCTTTCTTT. It specifies CAWGRIEGTEAFF.